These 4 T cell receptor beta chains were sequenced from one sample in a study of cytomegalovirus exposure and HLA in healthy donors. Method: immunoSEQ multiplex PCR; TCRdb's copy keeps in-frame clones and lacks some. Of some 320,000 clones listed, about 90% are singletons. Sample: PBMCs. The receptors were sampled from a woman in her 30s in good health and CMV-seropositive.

The DNA for the CDR3 is TGCGCCAGCAGCCAAGTAGAACTAGCGGGAGGGAAGGAGCAGTACTTC. It is translated as CASSQVELAGGKEQYF. The chain couples TRBV4-3 to TRBJ2-7, with TRBD2 identical over 13 bases. Germline assignment: CDR1 LGHNA and CDR2 YSLEER. The ends lost 1 base at V and 7 bases at J; junction bases unmatched: 7. There are 16 residues in the CDR3.

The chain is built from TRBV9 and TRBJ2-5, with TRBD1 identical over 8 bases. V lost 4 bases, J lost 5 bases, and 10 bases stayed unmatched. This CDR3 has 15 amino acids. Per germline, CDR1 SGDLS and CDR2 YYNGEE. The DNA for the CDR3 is TGTGCCAGCAGCCTGTGGACAGGGTCGGGGGAGACCCAGTACTTC. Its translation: CASSLWTGSGETQYF.

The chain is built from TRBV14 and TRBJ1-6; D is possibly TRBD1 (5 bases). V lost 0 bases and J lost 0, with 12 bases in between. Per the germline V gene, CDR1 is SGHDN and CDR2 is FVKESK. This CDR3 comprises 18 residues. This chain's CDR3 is CASSQDYRTNSYNSPLHF. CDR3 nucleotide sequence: TGTGCCAGCAGCCAAGATTATAGGACAAACTCCTATAATTCACCCCTCCACTTT.

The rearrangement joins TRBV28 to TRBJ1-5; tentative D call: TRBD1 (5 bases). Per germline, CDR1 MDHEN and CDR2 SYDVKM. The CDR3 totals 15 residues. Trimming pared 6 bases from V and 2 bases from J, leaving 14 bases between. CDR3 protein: CASRTPMGGNQPQHF. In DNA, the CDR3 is TGTGCCAGCAGGACTCCTATGGGGGGCAATCAGCCCCAGCATTTT. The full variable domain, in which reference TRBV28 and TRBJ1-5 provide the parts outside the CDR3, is DVKVTQSSRYLVKRTGEKVFLECVQDMDHENMFWYRQDPGLGLRLIYFSYDVKMKEKGDIPEGYSVSREKKERFSLILESASTNQTSMYLCASRTPMGGNQPQHFGDGTRLSIL.